This is a list of T cell receptor beta chains from one sample in a study of blood T cell repertoires in COVID-19. Profiling relied on immunoSEQ multiplex PCR, and the TCRdb table lists in-frame clones only, not all of them. The sample has 250,000 to 350,000 clones; around 85% are singletons. What was sequenced was peripheral blood. All receptors come from a human donor with COVID-19, enrolled during active disease. The donor label of this sample is uncertain. Each CDR3 is given with its conserved first and last residue. The order of the fields is clone size, J gene, V gene, D gene, CDR3 protein, CDR3 DNA. A D gene is named only where the DNA matches it firmly. Size is stated for part of the rows, as once, few or many counts, or as a class when the clone is expanded.

size: once; J: TRBJ2-3; V: TRBV28; D: TRBD2; CDR3: CANSEAGGPGDTQYF; DNA: TGTGCCAATTCGGAAGCGGGAGGGCCGGGAGATACGCAGTATTTT
size: -; J: TRBJ2-3; V: TRBV5-1; D: TRBD2; CDR3: CASHRLAGGTSTDTQYF; DNA: TGCGCCAGCCACCGGCTAGCGGGAGGAACCAGCACAGATACGCAGTATTTT
size: -; J: TRBJ1-3; V: TRBV28; D: TRBD1; CDR3: CASIPGTGAGNTIYF; DNA: TGTGCCAGCATTCCCGGGACAGGGGCAGGAAACACCATATATTTT
size: -; J: TRBJ2-3; V: TRBV5-1; D: TRBD2; CDR3: CASSLLAEGTDTQYF; DNA: TGCGCCAGCAGCTTACTAGCGGAAGGCACAGATACGCAGTATTTT
size: -; J: TRBJ2-5; V: TRBV4-1; D: -; CDR3: CASSQDPDSAIQETQYF; DNA: TGCGCCAGCAGCCAAGATCCCGACAGCGCAATCCAAGAGACCCAGTACTTC
size: -; J: TRBJ1-5; V: TRBV19; D: TRBD1; CDR3: CASSPKQGNQPQHF; DNA: TGTGCCAGTAGTCCCAAACAGGGGAATCAGCCCCAGCATTTT
size: -; J: TRBJ1-4; V: TRBV6-6; D: -; CDR3: CASSPGGFEKLFF; DNA: TGTGCCAGCAGTCCCGGGGGATTTGAAAAACTGTTTTTT
size: -; J: TRBJ1-2; V: TRBV7-9; D: TRBD1; CDR3: CASSLGQGPNYGYTF; DNA: TGTGCCAGCAGCTTAGGACAGGGCCCTAACTATGGCTACACCTTC
size: -; J: TRBJ1-1; V: TRBV18; D: -; CDR3: CASSPRGDTVNTEAFF; DNA: TGTGCCAGCTCACCGCGGGGAGATACAGTGAACACTGAAGCTTTCTTT
size: -; J: TRBJ2-2; V: TRBV19; D: -; CDR3: CASRGGGTGELFF; DNA: TGTGCCAGTAGGGGAGGAGGCACCGGGGAGCTGTTTTTT
size: -; J: TRBJ1-3; V: TRBV18; D: TRBD1; CDR3: CASSRTGTPGNTIYF; DNA: TGTGCCAGCTCACGGACAGGGACCCCTGGAAACACCATATATTTT
size: -; J: TRBJ1-6; V: TRBV10-3; D: TRBD1; CDR3: CAIRGQGAGSYNSPLHF; DNA: TGTGCCATCAGGGGACAGGGGGCCGGGTCCTATAATTCACCCCTCCACTTT
size: -; J: TRBJ2-1; V: TRBV6-5; D: -; CDR3: CASSSLGAPQFF; DNA: TGTGCCAGCAGTTCCCTGGGGGCCCCTCAGTTCTTC
size: -; J: TRBJ2-7; V: TRBV19; D: -; CDR3: CASSAQWRGYEQYF; DNA: TGTGCCAGTAGTGCCCAATGGCGGGGTTACGAGCAGTACTTC
size: -; J: TRBJ1-6; V: TRBV7-2; D: TRBD1; CDR3: CASSFTGGGNSPLHF; DNA: TGTGCCAGCAGCTTTACAGGGGGTGGGAATTCACCCCTCCACTTT
size: once; J: TRBJ2-1; V: TRBV4-2; D: TRBD2; CDR3: CASSLTSAYYNEQFF; DNA: TGTGCCAGCAGCCTTACTAGCGCTTACTACAATGAGCAGTTCTTC
size: -; J: TRBJ2-1; V: TRBV11-2; D: -; CDR3: CASSSLDNEQFF; DNA: TGTGCCAGCAGCTCTCTAGATAATGAGCAGTTCTTC
size: -; J: TRBJ2-7; V: TRBV19; D: TRBD2; CDR3: CASSTPGLQYEQYF; DNA: TGTGCCAGTAGTACACCGGGACTACAGTACGAGCAGTACTTC
size: -; J: TRBJ1-1; V: TRBV28; D: -; CDR3: CASSLGSLVHTEAFF; DNA: TGTGCCAGCAGTTTAGGGTCGCTAGTTCACACTGAAGCTTTCTTT
size: -; J: TRBJ2-1; V: TRBV19; D: TRBD2; CDR3: CASSPILAGAYNEQFF; DNA: TGTGCCAGTAGTCCGATACTAGCGGGAGCATACAATGAGCAGTTCTTC
size: once; J: TRBJ2-1; V: TRBV29-1; D: TRBD2; CDR3: CSVEAPAGGYNEQFF; DNA: TGCAGCGTTGAAGCTCCAGCGGGAGGGTACAATGAGCAGTTCTTC
size: once; J: TRBJ1-3; V: TRBV5-1; D: -; CDR3: CASSLEAGVSGNTIYF; DNA: TGCGCCAGCAGCTTGGAAGCCGGAGTCTCTGGAAACACCATATATTTT
size: -; J: TRBJ1-1; V: TRBV28; D: -; CDR3: CASSFTQGIGTEAFF; DNA: TGTGCCAGCAGTTTCACACAGGGTATTGGCACTGAAGCTTTCTTT
size: -; J: TRBJ1-5; V: TRBV28; D: -; CDR3: CASSPGGRDSNQPQHF; DNA: TGTGCCAGCAGTCCTGGGGGCCGGGATAGCAATCAGCCCCAGCATTTT
size: -; J: TRBJ1-5; V: TRBV12-3/TRBV12-4; D: -; CDR3: CASSPGDQPQHF; DNA: TGTGCCAGCAGCCCGGGGGATCAGCCCCAGCATTTT
size: -; J: TRBJ2-5; V: TRBV7-2; D: -; CDR3: CASSLDGQETQYF; DNA: TGTGCCAGCAGCTTAGACGGCCAAGAGACCCAGTACTTC
size: -; J: TRBJ2-3; V: TRBV7-6; D: TRBD1; CDR3: CASSSDRVATDTQYF; DNA: TGTGCCAGCAGCTCGGACAGGGTTGCCACAGATACGCAGTATTTT
size: -; J: TRBJ1-2; V: TRBV18; D: -; CDR3: CASSPGQFDYGYTF; DNA: TGTGCCAGCTCACCAGGACAGTTCGACTATGGCTACACCTTC
size: -; J: TRBJ1-4; V: TRBV12-5; D: TRBD1; CDR3: CASGQQGVPNEKLFF; DNA: TGTGCTAGTGGCCAACAGGGGGTCCCTAATGAAAAACTGTTTTTT
size: -; J: TRBJ2-1; V: TRBV3-1/TRBV3-2; D: TRBD2; CDR3: CASSQGLVGLAGTEQFF; DNA: TGTGCCAGCAGCCAAGGGCTGGTAGGACTAGCGGGAACTGAGCAGTTCTTC
size: -; J: TRBJ2-7; V: TRBV2; D: TRBD1; CDR3: CASVGRGSSYEQYF; DNA: TGTGCCAGCGTGGGCAGGGGGAGCTCCTACGAGCAGTACTTC
size: -; J: TRBJ1-2; V: TRBV3-1/TRBV3-2; D: TRBD1; CDR3: CASSQGPRGPYYGYTF; DNA: TGTGCCAGCAGCCAAGGCCCCAGGGGGCCCTACTATGGCTACACCTTC
size: -; J: TRBJ1-3; V: TRBV18; D: TRBD1; CDR3: CASSPFDRTGSGNTIYF; DNA: TGTGCCAGCTCACCATTCGATCGGACAGGTTCCGGAAACACCATATATTTT
size: -; J: TRBJ1-6; V: TRBV19; D: -; CDR3: CASSARERSHSPLHF; DNA: TGTGCCAGTAGTGCCCGGGAGCGCTCCCATTCACCCCTCCACTTT
size: once; J: TRBJ2-5; V: TRBV6-1; D: TRBD2; CDR3: CASSELATWGGETQYF; DNA: TGTGCCAGCAGTGAATTGGCGACATGGGGAGGGGAGACCCAGTACTTC
size: -; J: TRBJ2-5; V: TRBV7-8; D: -; CDR3: CASSRRVQETQYF; DNA: TGTGCCAGCAGCCGAAGAGTTCAAGAGACCCAGTACTTC
size: -; J: TRBJ1-6; V: TRBV3-1/TRBV3-2; D: -; CDR3: CASSVGGGNSPLHF; DNA: TGTGCCAGCAGCGTTGGCGGCGGAAATTCACCCCTCCACTTT
size: -; J: TRBJ1-6; V: TRBV28; D: -; CDR3: CASSSPGQFPSPLHF; DNA: TGTGCCAGCAGCTCCCCTGGACAGTTTCCCTCACCCCTCCACTTT
size: once; J: TRBJ1-5; V: TRBV27; D: TRBD1; CDR3: CASSLRGTGIYQPQHF; DNA: TGTGCCAGCAGTTTACGCGGGACAGGGATCTACCAGCCCCAGCATTTT
size: -; J: TRBJ1-4; V: TRBV10-3; D: TRBD1; CDR3: CAISESLPGQNEKLFF; DNA: TGTGCCATCAGTGAGTCACTCCCGGGACAGAATGAAAAACTGTTTTTT
size: -; J: TRBJ1-1; V: TRBV9; D: -; CDR3: CASSVGPGRTEAFF; DNA: TGTGCCAGCAGCGTAGGTCCAGGGAGGACTGAAGCTTTCTTT
size: few; J: TRBJ1-2; V: TRBV3-1/TRBV3-2; D: -; CDR3: CASSHWEGSRGNGYTF; DNA: TGTGCCAGCAGCCACTGGGAGGGGTCCAGGGGCAATGGCTACACCTTC
size: -; J: TRBJ2-2; V: TRBV28; D: TRBD2; CDR3: CASTLLLAGVGGELFF; DNA: TGTGCCAGCACCCTACTACTAGCGGGAGTGGGCGGGGAGCTGTTTTTT
size: -; J: TRBJ1-5; V: TRBV12-5; D: -; CDR3: CASGLYLGRDQPQHF; DNA: TGTGCTAGTGGTTTGTATTTGGGGAGGGATCAGCCCCAGCATTTT
size: few; J: TRBJ1-6; V: TRBV7-2; D: TRBD1; CDR3: CASSWGQNSPLHF; DNA: TGTGCCAGCAGCTGGGGACAGAATTCACCCCTCCACTTT
size: -; J: TRBJ1-1; V: TRBV18; D: -; CDR3: CASSPDRGTEAFF; DNA: TGTGCCAGCTCACCGGACAGAGGCACTGAAGCTTTCTTT
size: -; J: TRBJ2-1; V: TRBV25-1; D: -; CDR3: CASSVTSSYNEQFF; DNA: TGTGCCAGCAGTGTTACAAGCTCCTACAATGAGCAGTTCTTC
size: once; J: TRBJ2-7; V: TRBV5-1; D: TRBD2; CDR3: CASSLVLAGEQYF; DNA: TGCGCCAGCAGCTTGGTACTAGCGGGAGAGCAGTACTTC
size: -; J: TRBJ2-3; V: TRBV11-3; D: TRBD1; CDR3: CASSPSPGQGRADTQYF; DNA: TGTGCCAGCAGCCCCTCCCCGGGACAGGGGCGGGCAGATACGCAGTATTTT
size: -; J: TRBJ1-3; V: TRBV28; D: -; CDR3: CASSSPGTGNTIYF; DNA: TGTGCCAGCAGTTCGCCCGGGACAGGAAACACCATATATTTT
size: -; J: TRBJ1-4; V: TRBV11-2; D: TRBD1; CDR3: CASSLTGGGTNEKLFF; DNA: TGTGCCAGCAGCTTGACAGGGGGCGGAACTAATGAAAAACTGTTTTTT
size: -; J: TRBJ1-4; V: TRBV7-3; D: -; CDR3: CASSLTAGIGEKLFF; DNA: TGTGCCAGCAGCTTAACGGCAGGGATAGGAGAAAAACTGTTTTTT
size: -; J: TRBJ1-4; V: TRBV21-1; D: -; CDR3: CASSPDRGIEKLFF; DNA: TGTGCCAGCAGTCCGGACAGGGGGATAGAAAAACTGTTTTTT